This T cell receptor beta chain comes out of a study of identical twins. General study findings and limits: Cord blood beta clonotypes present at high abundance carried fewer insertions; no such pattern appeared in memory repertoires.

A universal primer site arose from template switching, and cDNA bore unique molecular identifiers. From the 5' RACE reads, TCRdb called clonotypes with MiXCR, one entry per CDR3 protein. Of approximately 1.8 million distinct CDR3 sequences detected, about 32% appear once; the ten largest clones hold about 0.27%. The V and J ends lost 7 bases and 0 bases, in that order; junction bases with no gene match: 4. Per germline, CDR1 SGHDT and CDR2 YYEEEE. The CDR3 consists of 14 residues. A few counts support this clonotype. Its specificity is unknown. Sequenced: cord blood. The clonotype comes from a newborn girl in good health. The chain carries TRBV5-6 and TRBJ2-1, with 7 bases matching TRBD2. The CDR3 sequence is CASHGGSSYNEQFF. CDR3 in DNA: TGTGCCAGCCACGGGGGGAGCTCCTACAATGAGCAGTTCTTC.